The source of this TCR beta chain is a study of blood T cell repertoires in COVID-19. In the study overall: Material from acute and convalescent COVID-19 was sourced from the United States, Italy and Spain. The cDNA or gDNA used as material had been derived from T cells, B-cell-depleted T cells, or PBMCs.

The CDR3 is made up of 18 amino acids. Germline V lookup: CDR1 MNHEY, CDR2 SMNVEV (reference sequence). V lost 0 bases and J lost 1, with 13 bases in between. In the source study's methods: Reference gene primers were amplified, and this amplification served to estimate nucleated cell counts. Profiling relied on immunoSEQ multiplex PCR, and the TCRdb table lists in-frame clones only, not all of them. V, J and clone size derive from that table, while D and trimming were established from the DNA sequence. The sample comprises 35,000 to 55,000 clones, nearly 90% of which are singletons, and approximately 3% rests with the top ten.

Sequenced material: peripheral blood. J is TRBJ2-6 and V is TRBV27, with D possibly TRBD1 on 5 matching bases. This sequence was found in a man in his forties or fifties with active COVID-19. The CDR3 DNA reads as TGTGCCAGCAGTTTATCGTGGCAGGGTTTTTCTGGGGCCAACGTCCTGACTTTC. Protein product: CASSLSWQGFSGANVLTF.